What follows are 26 T cell receptor beta chains derived from one specimen sequenced in a study of cytomegalovirus exposure and HLA in healthy donors. Primers: 60 Vbeta forward and 13 Jbeta reverse. TCRdb keeps only in-frame clones here, not all; method: immunoSEQ multiplex PCR. The table has roughly 170,000 clones, about three quarters seen once. The sample was PBMCs. Every receptor here comes from a girl aged 5-17 years in good health and CMV-seronegative.

The rearrangement joins TRBV19 to TRBJ1-1; perhaps TRBD1 as D (5 bases). The germline V gene has CDR1 LNHDA and CDR2 SQIVND (reference sequence). The length of the CDR3 is 11 residues. The V end lost 3 bases, the J end lost 6 bases, and 5 bases lay between the germline ends. The CDR3: CASSMTAEAFF. The CDR3 DNA follows: TGTGCCAGTAGTATGACAGCTGAAGCTTTCTTT.

Here the CDR3 reads CAWTCPRENTEAFF. CDR3 nucleotides: TGTGCCTGGACTTGCCCGAGGGAGAACACTGAAGCTTTCTTT. The chain combines TRBV30 with TRBJ1-1; unclear D gene. Germline CDR1 reads GTSNPN; CDR2 reads SVGIG (reference sequence). With 4 bases removed from V and 1 base from J, the gap between germline ends came to 13 bases. The CDR3 consists of 14 residues.

This clone turned up a few times. The V and J genes are TRBV2 and TRBJ1-1; no clear D. Trimming shortened V by 8 bases and J by 0 bases, and 19 bases separated the two germline ends. The CDR3 covers 16 residues. Germline loops: CDR1 SNHLY, CDR2 FYNNEI. The CDR3 DNA follows: TGTGCCAGCCGTAGCCGAGCGGGATACATGAACACTGAAGCTTTCTTT. Its translation: CASRSRAGYMNTEAFF.

In its sample, this clone was seen a few times. The chain is built from TRBV5-6 and TRBJ1-1; TRBD1 matches at 8 bases. V trimming: 4 bases; J trimming: 8 bases; junction bases outside the gene matches: 19. Germline CDR1 SGHDT, CDR2 YYEEEE. This CDR3 has 17 amino acids. Written as DNA, the CDR3 is TGTGCCAGCAGCCCTCTTGGGACAGGTAAAGTAGGCTGGGAAGCTTTCTTT. Protein product: CASSPLGTGKVGWEAFF.

CDR3 DNA: TGTGCCATCAGTGATTGGGGGGCTAACTATGGCTACACCTTC. It is translated as CAISDWGANYGYTF. J is TRBJ1-2 and V is TRBV10-3; D possibly corresponds to TRBD1 (5 bases). V gave up 3 bases and J gave up 0 bases, with 8 bases separating them. The V gene's germline CDR1 is ENHRY and CDR2 SYGVKD. There are 14 residues in the CDR3.

The chain combines TRBV15 with TRBJ1-1; D remains unclear. This CDR3 has 14 residues. CDR1 and CDR2 (germline): LNHNV, YYDKDF (reference sequence). The ends were cut back, 1 base at V and 1 base at J, with 7 bases in the middle. CDR3 sequence reads: CATSRVGRNTEAFF. CDR3 DNA sequence: TGTGCCACCAGCAGAGTGGGCAGGAACACTGAAGCTTTCTTT.

The chain joins TRBV6-5 to TRBJ1-6, with 9 bases lining up with TRBD1. V lost 4 bases to trimming and J lost 7 bases; unmatched junction nucleotides: 2. This CDR3 comprises 14 residues. Germline CDR1 MNHEY, CDR2 SVGAGI. The CDR3 nucleotides read TGTGCCAGCAGTTGGGACAGGGCCAATTCACCCCTCCACTTT. It translates to CASSWDRANSPLHF.

This chain uses TRBV29-1 with TRBJ1-1; tentatively, D is TRBD1 (5 bases). The CDR3 runs 12 residues. Germline CDR1 SQVTM, CDR2 ANQGSEA. Trimming shortened V by 3 bases and J by 4 bases, and 9 bases separated the two germline ends. DNA of the CDR3: TGCAGCGTTGATGTCGGGGGCACTGAAGCTTTCTTT. Protein product: CSVDVGGTEAFF.

The chain employs TRBV7-9 and TRBJ1-6; D perhaps matches TRBD1 (5 bases). CDR3 length equals 17 residues. Germline-derived CDR1 and CDR2 are SEHNR and FQNEAQ (reference sequence). V was trimmed by 0 bases and J by 1 base, leaving 10 bases between them. The CDR3 region has the DNA TGTGCCAGCAGCTTAGCGGGCAGGGATTCCTATAATTCACCCCTCCACTTT. Protein sequence: CASSLAGRDSYNSPLHF.

This chain links TRBV5-1 with TRBJ1-1; possibly TRBD1 for D (5 bases). Germline V gives CDR1 SGHRS, CDR2 YFSETQ. The CDR3 totals 13 residues. Deletions cut 5 bases from V and 0 bases from J, with 8 bases between. Here the CDR3 DNA reads TGCGCCAGCAGTTCGACAGTGAACACTGAAGCTTTCTTT. It encodes CASSSTVNTEAFF.

The V and J genes are TRBV5-1 and TRBJ1-4, with 9 positions matching TRBD1. This CDR3 has 16 amino acids. CDR1 SGHRS and CDR2 YFSETQ come from the germline V gene. V lost 0 bases and J lost 8; bases outside the gene matches: 8. The CDR3 loop is CASSLEGTGIFEKLFF. The CDR3 DNA is TGCGCCAGCAGCTTGGAAGGGACAGGGATATTCGAAAAACTGTTTTTT.

The gene calls are TRBV4-2 and TRBJ1-2; a possible D gene is TRBD1 (5 bases). Germline CDR1 is LGHNA and CDR2 is YNFKEQ. Between the trimmed V and J ends, which lost 2 bases and 8 bases, there was a span of 18 bases. There are 15 residues in the CDR3. This chain's CDR3 is CASSQIVTDDGGYTF. The CDR3 DNA is TGTGCCAGCAGCCAAATAGTGACAGATGACGGCGGCTACACCTTC.

The chain uses TRBV27 and TRBJ2-1, with D tentatively TRBD2 (6 bases). Trimming took off 6 bases at V and 4 bases at J, with 19 bases between the two ends. This CDR3 has 16 amino acids. From germline, CDR1 is MNHEY and CDR2 SMNVEV (reference sequence). The CDR3 region is CASRLGTGTLYNEQFF. The CDR3 bases are TGTGCCAGCAGGCTCGGAACCGGGACTTTATACAATGAGCAGTTCTTC.

The chain couples TRBV5-4 to TRBJ2-7; TRBD1 matches at 8 bases. This CDR3 is 15 amino acids long. Germline V gene sequence: CDR1 SGHNT, CDR2 YYREEE (reference sequence). The J segment lost 3 bases and the V segment lost 1 base, leaving 6 bases of the junction unmatched. CDR3 sequence: CASSLPPGGGYEQYF. For the CDR3, the DNA is TGTGCCAGCAGCTTGCCGCCAGGGGGCGGCTACGAGCAGTACTTC.

This clone occurred once. The J gene is TRBJ1-1, the V gene TRBV11-1; TRBD1 aligns across 10 bases. The germline V gene encodes CDR1 SGHAT and CDR2 FQDESV (reference sequence). Trimming cost V 5 bases and J 10 bases; bases outside gene matches: 7. This CDR3 is 13 amino acids long. In DNA, the CDR3 is TGTGCCAGCAGCAGTCCTGGGGACAGGGGAGCTTTCTTT. Translating it yields CASSSPGDRGAFF.

The chain uses TRBV6-1 and TRBJ2-7; TRBD2 matches at 8 bases. The CDR3 covers 14 residues. The V gene end was trimmed by 6 bases and the J gene end by 4 bases; junction bases not matched to a gene: 8. Per germline, CDR1 MNHNS and CDR2 SASEGT. The CDR3 nucleotides are TGTGCCAGCAGACCGGCGGGGGGTGGTTACGAGCAGTACTTC. Translating gives CASRPAGGGYEQYF.

This clone occurred a few times. Other DNA sequences in the sample encode the same CDR3. The V and J genes are TRBV5-1 and TRBJ1-1; no reliable D call. This CDR3 contains 12 residues. The germline V gene encodes CDR1 SGHRS and CDR2 YFSETQ. V was shortened by 7 bases and J by 1 base, with 8 bases between the two germline ends. The CDR3 DNA follows: TGCGCCAGCGGAGAGGGGAACACTGAAGCTTTCTTT. Its protein product is CASGEGNTEAFF.

The chain carries TRBV25-1 and TRBJ2-5; 7 bases are a match to TRBD1. V was pared by 8 bases and J by 3 bases, with 9 bases of the junction left unmatched. Germline CDR1 reads MGHDK; CDR2 reads SYGVNS. This CDR3 has 14 residues. CDR3 amino acids: CASGADRVEETQYF. The CDR3 bases are TGTGCCAGCGGAGCTGACAGGGTTGAAGAGACCCAGTACTTC.

This clone showed up just a few times. The CDR3 region has the DNA TGTGCCAGCAGCTTGGGACAGGGACCCGGGGGACGGGGCTACACCTTC. This codes for CASSLGQGPGGRGYTF. This rearrangement joins TRBV5-6 to TRBJ1-2; 7 bases map to TRBD1. V dropped 0 bases and J dropped 8; count of bases not matched to a gene: 13. Germline assignment: CDR1 SGHDT and CDR2 YYEEEE. The CDR3 is made up of 16 amino acids.

This clone was found a few times. The rearrangement joins TRBV10-3 to TRBJ2-3, with 11 bases fitting TRBD2. Germline V gene lookup returns CDR1 ENHRY and CDR2 SYGVKD. There are 15 residues in the CDR3. V lost 5 bases, J lost 4 bases, and 5 bases stayed unmatched. The CDR3 protein is CAISHSGGAPDTQYF. The CDR3 coding sequence is TGTGCCATCAGTCATAGCGGGGGGGCCCCAGATACGCAGTATTTT.

This clone was observed a few times. This chain links TRBV9 with TRBJ1-2; no clear D. Per the germline V gene, CDR1 is SGDLS and CDR2 is YYNGEE. The CDR3 runs to 16 residues. V dropped 6 bases and J dropped 0 bases, with 18 bases sitting between them. The CDR3 protein is CASTHDYAQANYGYTF. In nucleotides, the CDR3 is TGTGCCAGCACCCACGATTACGCTCAGGCTAACTATGGCTACACCTTC.

The rearrangement links TRBV5-1 to TRBJ2-7, with TRBD1 matching over 8 bases. Germline V gives CDR1 SGHRS, CDR2 YFSETQ. This CDR3 has 17 residues. With V trimmed by 3 bases and J by 0 bases, 11 bases remained unmatched. The CDR3 sequence: CASSYRRGHGSSYEQYF. As DNA, the CDR3 is TGCGCCAGCAGCTACCGCAGGGGGCATGGGAGCTCCTACGAGCAGTACTTC.

The chain employs TRBV9 and TRBJ2-5; 9 nucleotides match TRBD1. V lost 4 bases to trimming and J lost 7 bases; unmatched junction nucleotides: 14. The CDR3 totals 16 residues. Germline loops: CDR1 SGDLS, CDR2 YYNGEE. CDR3 in DNA: TGTGCCAGCAGCCGGGACAGGGTCCCCTACATGGGGACCCAGTACTTC. Its protein is CASSRDRVPYMGTQYF.

This clone has only one observation. This chain uses TRBV12-2 with TRBJ1-1; TRBD1, the table's D call, lacks a check against the DNA. TRBV12-2 is marked as a pseudogene. This CDR3 spans 14 amino acids. CDR3 DNA: TGTGCAAGTCGCTTAGTGGTAACAGACACTGAAGCTTTCTTT. It translates to CASRLVVTDTEAFF.

Of note for this clone: A junction end diverges from the germline sequence, so it may reflect a read error. The genes are TRBV7-9 and TRBJ2-5; D is unclear. The J call is in doubt because the DNA end fits TRBJ2-7 better. Per the germline V gene, CDR1 is SEHNR and CDR2 is FQNEAQ (reference sequence). CDR3 length: 12 residues. The DNA of the CDR3 is TGTGCCAGCAGCATAGCTAGCTACGAGCAGTACTTC. This translates into CASSIASYEQYF.

This clone was recorded once. V is TRBV7-3 and J is TRBJ1-1, with TRBD1 matching over 11 bases. The germline CDR1 and CDR2 sequences are SGHTA and FQGTGA. Germline trimming cut 5 bases from V and 11 bases from J; bases unmatched to any gene: 7. CDR3 size: 13 residues. The CDR3 sequence: CASSLPGQGDAFF. The CDR3 DNA is TGTGCCAGCAGCCTTCCGGGACAGGGGGACGCTTTCTTT.